The clone carrying this T cell receptor beta chain occurred a few times. It was with a sample-barcoded 5' primer and a J-beta primer mix that a second PCR of about 6 to 12 cycles was run. TCRdb re-derived calls from the 5' RACE reads in MiXCR, one entry per CDR3 protein. The sample carries hundreds of thousands of distinct CDR3 sequences, approximately 50% recorded once. This sample is part of a study of blood T cells in healthy people across ages. For the study at large: Template switching picked up about one barcoded beta molecule for each two T cells.

In terms of origin and age, donors were healthy Caucasian individuals from Russia aged roughly 6 to 95. Trimming cost V 6 bases and J 9 bases; bases outside gene matches: 12. The CDR3 runs to 16 residues. Per the germline V gene, CDR1 is SEHNR and CDR2 is FQNEAQ (reference sequence). This rearrangement joins TRBV7-9 to TRBJ2-1; 12 bases map to TRBD2. The sample comprised blood. This clonotype originated in a woman aged 60 to 75 in good health. The CDR3 DNA follows: TGTGCCAGCAGTCCCCCCGGACTAGCGGGACCTAGTGAGCAGTTCTTC. It translates to CASSPPGLAGPSEQFF. Based on the CDR3 plus reference TRBV7-9 and TRBJ2-1, the full variable domain is DTGVSQNPRHKITKRGQNVTFRCDPISEHNRLYWYRQTLGQGPEFLTYFQNEAQLEKSRLLSDRFSAERPKGSFSTLEIQRTEQGDSAMYLCASSPPGLAGPSEQFFGPGTRLTVL.